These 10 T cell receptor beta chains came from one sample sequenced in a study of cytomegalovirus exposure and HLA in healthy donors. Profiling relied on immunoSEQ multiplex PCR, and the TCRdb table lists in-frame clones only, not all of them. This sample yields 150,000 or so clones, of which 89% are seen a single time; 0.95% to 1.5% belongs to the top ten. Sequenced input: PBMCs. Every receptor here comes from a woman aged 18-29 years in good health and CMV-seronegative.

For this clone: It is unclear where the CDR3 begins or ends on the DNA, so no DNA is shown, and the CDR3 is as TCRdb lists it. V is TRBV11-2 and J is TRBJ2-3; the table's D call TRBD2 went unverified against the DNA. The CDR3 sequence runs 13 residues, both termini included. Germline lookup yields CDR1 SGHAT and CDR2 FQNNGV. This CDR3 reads CASSFASGAGSYF.

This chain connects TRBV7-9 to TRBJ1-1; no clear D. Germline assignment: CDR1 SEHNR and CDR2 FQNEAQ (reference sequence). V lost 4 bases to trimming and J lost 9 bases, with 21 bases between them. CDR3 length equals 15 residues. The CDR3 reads CASSSPVSSLTKAFF. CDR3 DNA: TGTGCCAGCAGCTCACCCGTCTCCTCCCTAACTAAAGCTTTCTTT.

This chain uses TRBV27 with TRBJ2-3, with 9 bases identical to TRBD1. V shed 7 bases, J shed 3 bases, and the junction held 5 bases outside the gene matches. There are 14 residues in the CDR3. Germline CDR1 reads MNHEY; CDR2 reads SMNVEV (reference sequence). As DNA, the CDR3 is TGTGCCAGCAAGACAGGGGGATTGACAGATACGCAGTATTTT. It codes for CASKTGGLTDTQYF.

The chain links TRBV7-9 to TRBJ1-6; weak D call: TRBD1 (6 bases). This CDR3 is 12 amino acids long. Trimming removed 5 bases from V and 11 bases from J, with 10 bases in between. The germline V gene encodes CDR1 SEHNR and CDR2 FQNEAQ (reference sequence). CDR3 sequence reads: CASSRQATPLHF. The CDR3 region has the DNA TGTGCCAGCAGCCGACAGGCTACACCCCTCCACTTT.

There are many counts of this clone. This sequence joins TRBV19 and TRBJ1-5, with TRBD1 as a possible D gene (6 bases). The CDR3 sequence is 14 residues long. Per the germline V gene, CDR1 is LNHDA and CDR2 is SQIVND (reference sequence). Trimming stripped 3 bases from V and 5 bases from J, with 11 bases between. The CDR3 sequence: CASSMSQGYQPQHF. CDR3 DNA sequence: TGTGCCAGTAGTATGTCACAGGGCTATCAGCCCCAGCATTTT.

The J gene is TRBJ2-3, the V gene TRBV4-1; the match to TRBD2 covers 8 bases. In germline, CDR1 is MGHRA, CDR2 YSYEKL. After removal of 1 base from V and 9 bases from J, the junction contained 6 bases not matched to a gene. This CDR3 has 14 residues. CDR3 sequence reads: CASSQVTGGYTQYF. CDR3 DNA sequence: TGCGCCAGCAGCCAAGTGACGGGGGGGTACACGCAGTATTTT.

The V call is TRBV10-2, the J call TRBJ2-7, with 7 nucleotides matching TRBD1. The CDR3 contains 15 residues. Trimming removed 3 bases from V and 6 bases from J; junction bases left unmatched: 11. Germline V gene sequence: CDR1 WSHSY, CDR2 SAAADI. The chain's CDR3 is CASSETGTVGSEQYF. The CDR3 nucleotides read TGCGCCAGCAGTGAAACCGGGACAGTGGGATCCGAGCAGTACTTC.

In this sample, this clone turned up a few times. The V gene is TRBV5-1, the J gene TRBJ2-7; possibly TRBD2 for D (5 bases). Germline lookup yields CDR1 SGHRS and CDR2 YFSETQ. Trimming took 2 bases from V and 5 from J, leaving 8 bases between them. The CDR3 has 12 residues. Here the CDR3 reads CASSFSEHEQYF. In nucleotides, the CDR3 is TGCGCCAGCAGCTTTAGCGAGCACGAGCAGTACTTC.

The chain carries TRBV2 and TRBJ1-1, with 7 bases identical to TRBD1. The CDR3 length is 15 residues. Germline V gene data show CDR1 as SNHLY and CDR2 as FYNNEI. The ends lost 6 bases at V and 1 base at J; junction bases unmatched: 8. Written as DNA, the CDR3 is TGTGCCAGCAGCGGTAAGGGGGCGAGGAACACTGAAGCTTTCTTT. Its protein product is CASSGKGARNTEAFF.

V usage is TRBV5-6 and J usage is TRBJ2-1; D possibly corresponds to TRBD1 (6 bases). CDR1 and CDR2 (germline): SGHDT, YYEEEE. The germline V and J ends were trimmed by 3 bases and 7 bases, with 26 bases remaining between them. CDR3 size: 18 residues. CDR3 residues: CASSWGPGRGWLRNEQFF. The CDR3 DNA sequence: TGTGCCAGCAGCTGGGGTCCCGGTAGGGGGTGGTTACGGAATGAGCAGTTCTTC.